The source of this T cell receptor beta chain is a study of T cell repertoires in ileal Crohn's disease. For the study at large: TCRB immunosequencing input was about 520 nanograms of biopsy DNA per sample. Study-level points and caveats: Compared with CD4 T cells, sorted CD8 cells carried more expanded clones. All patients with clonality above 26.8% had endoscopic recurrence.

This clone occurred a few times. Its antigen is currently unknown. The CDR3 totals 13 residues. The V segment lost 6 bases and the J segment 3 bases; nucleotides outside the gene matches: 2. Germline V gene sequence: CDR1 LNHDA, CDR2 SQIVND (reference sequence). Time point given: proximal margin of the surgical specimen (macroscopically non-inflamed). Adults with ileal or ileocolonic Crohn's disease and an indication for resection were eligible. Method: immunoSEQ multiplex PCR; TCRdb's copy keeps in-frame clones and lacks some. The sample lists over 7,000 clones, roughly 78% occurring once. V and J are TRBV19 and TRBJ1-5, with 7 bases matching TRBD1. This sequence originates from an adult with Crohn's disease. Material: ileal tissue. CDR3: CASRQGLNQPQHF. In DNA, the CDR3 is TGTGCCAGTAGACAGGGGCTCAATCAGCCCCAGCATTTT.